This TCR beta chain stems from a study of blood T cell repertoires in COVID-19. Background on the study: Donors in the United States, Italy and Spain gave samples during acute or convalescent COVID-19.

Germline-derived CDR1 and CDR2 are ENHRY and SYGVKD. V shed 0 bases and J shed 0 bases, with 6 bases lying between them. CDR3 length: 15 amino acids. As processed by the authors: Amplification of reference gene primers provided the estimated nucleated cell counts. Profiled with immunoSEQ multiplex PCR; TCRdb holds only in-frame clones, not every one. The V and J calls and clone size come from that table; D and trimming were worked out from the DNA. The data hold 55,000 to 65,000 clones, with around 80% observed a single time. The origin of this receptor is a man aged 55 to 70 with acute or convalescent COVID-19. The chain uses TRBV10-3 and TRBJ2-1; D gene ambiguous. Sequencing was carried out using peripheral blood. CDR3 residues: CAISESSYSYNEQFF. In nucleotides, the CDR3 is TGTGCCATCAGTGAGTCGAGTTACTCCTACAATGAGCAGTTCTTC.